The entry below describes one T cell receptor (beta chain). Its antigen is not identified. These data belong to a study of identical twins. MiXCR was run by TCRdb on the 5' RACE reads, yielding one entry per CDR3 protein. Of under 900,000 distinct CDR3 sequences in the sample, 9% to 15% were seen once. Between the trimmed V and J ends, which lost 5 bases and 4 bases, there was a span of 10 bases. The CDR3 contains 12 residues. Germline CDR1 SQVTM, CDR2 ANQGSEA. Broader study findings: Models predicted too little out-of-frame TCR alpha sharing in monozygotic twins. Insertions were fewer in abundant cord blood beta clonotypes, whereas memory repertoires showed none of this pattern. Twin-shared out-of-frame alpha sequences showed excess low generation probability.

Separately, the same data were catalogued under a study of yellow fever vaccine responses in identical twins. That work adds: Among the twins, the vaccine T cell response reportedly seemed partly convergent and partly personalized.

The specimen sequenced was PBMCs. The chain has TRBV29-1 and TRBJ2-3; D is uncertain. This sequence was found in a woman aged 18 to 35 in good health. The CDR3 region has the DNA TGCAGCGTTAACCAGGACGCAGATACGCAGTATTTT. This sequence encodes CSVNQDADTQYF.